Below, 12 T cell receptor beta chains from the same sample are listed, as sequenced in a study of shared clonotypes between healthy human individuals. This table comes from immunoSEQ multiplex PCR, and its TCRdb copy is limited to in-frame clones, with some not included. Of approximately 710,000 clones listed, about nine tenths were seen once; the top ten hold 30% to 40%. Specimen: memory CD8+ T cells from PBMCs. Subset: CD45RO+ cells pooled with CCR7-negative TemRA cells. These receptors were obtained from a young man in good health. Some clones in this sample may be carry-over from other donors' samples.

The chain has TRBV5-6 and TRBJ2-1; TRBD1 matches at 8 bases. Germline V CDR1 and CDR2: SGHDT, YYEEEE. V lost 1 base to trimming and J lost 8 bases; unmatched junction nucleotides: 2. The CDR3 runs 13 residues. CDR3 DNA: TGTGCCAGCAGCTTGAACAGGGGGTATGAGCAGTTCTTC. Translation gives CASSLNRGYEQFF.

This chain links TRBV6-1 with TRBJ2-6, with D uncertain. V lost 4 bases and J lost 5, with 21 bases in between. Germline V gene sequence: CDR1 MNHNS, CDR2 SASEGT. CDR3 length: 18 residues. CDR3: CASSASDSMQSRANVLTF. The CDR3 bases are TGTGCCAGCAGTGCGTCAGACTCTATGCAAAGTCGGGCCAACGTCCTGACTTTC.

The chain uses TRBV14 and TRBJ2-7, with 8 positions matching TRBD2. Germline CDR1 SGHDN, CDR2 FVKESK. Trimming cost V 1 base and J 0 bases; bases outside gene matches: 11. CDR3 size: 18 residues. CDR3 nucleotides: TGTGCCAGCAGCCAAGGTCTGGTCGGGACTAGGAGCTCCTACGAGCAGTACTTC. Its translation is CASSQGLVGTRSSYEQYF. Together with reference TRBV14 and TRBJ2-7, the CDR3 gives the full variable domain: EAGVTQFPSHSVIEKGQTVTLRCDPISGHDNLYWYRRVMGKEIKFLLHFVKESKQDESGMPNNRFLAERTGGTYSTLKVQPAELEDSGVYFCASSQGLVGTRSSYEQYFGPGTRLTVT.

The chain links TRBV27 to TRBJ1-2, with D uncertain. The CDR3 loop spans 14 amino acids. Germline-derived CDR1 and CDR2 are MNHEY and SMNVEV (reference sequence). Trimming pared 6 bases from V and 8 bases from J, leaving 19 bases between. The CDR3 loop is CASSFSGAPSGYTF. The CDR3 coding sequence is TGTGCCAGCAGCTTTTCGGGAGCACCGAGCGGCTACACCTTC.

The V call is TRBV14, the J call TRBJ1-1; TRBD1 aligns across 8 bases. The CDR3 is made up of 16 amino acids. CDR1 SGHDN and CDR2 FVKESK come from the germline V gene. The trim removed 2 bases at V and 0 bases at J, leaving 5 bases unmatched. CDR3 in DNA: TGTGCCAGCAGCCAAAGTCAGGGGGCGATGAACACTGAAGCTTTCTTT. Translation: CASSQSQGAMNTEAFF.

This clone was recorded once. This chain joins TRBV7-2 and TRBJ1-2, with D unclear. The CDR3 loop spans 16 amino acids. Looked up from germline, CDR1 is SGHTA and CDR2 is FQGNSA. V was pared by 5 bases and J by 5 bases, with 21 bases between. In DNA form, the CDR3 reads TGTGCCAGCAGCCCCGAGGGTAGGGCCTTACTTTATGGCTACACCTTC. It yields the protein CASSPEGRALLYGYTF.

This clone was observed a single time. This rearrangement joins TRBV25-1 to TRBJ2-7, with TRBD1 matching 11 bases. Unmatched junction bases numbered 11, after V lost 4 bases and J lost 0 bases. From germline, CDR1 is MGHDK and CDR2 SYGVNS. The CDR3 consists of 18 residues. The CDR3 loop reads CASSGVGTGGKNSYEQYF. CDR3 DNA sequence: TGTGCCAGCAGTGGGGTGGGGACAGGGGGAAAAAACTCCTACGAGCAGTACTTC.

This clone was seen once. The chain is built from TRBV7-9 and TRBJ1-2; D unclear. The CDR3 length is 13 residues. Germline CDR1 and CDR2: SEHNR and FQNEAQ (reference sequence). The V and J ends lost 2 bases and 3 bases respectively, with 7 bases between them. CDR3 bases: TGTGCCAGCAGCTTACTAGATGACTATGGCTACACCTTC. Its protein product is CASSLLDDYGYTF.

This chain connects TRBV10-3 to TRBJ2-2; maybe TRBD1 (5 bases). Trimming took 3 bases from V and 6 from J, leaving 8 bases between them. Germline CDR1 reads ENHRY; CDR2 reads SYGVKD. The CDR3 loop spans 13 amino acids. The CDR3: CAISDSGSGELFF. In DNA form, the CDR3 reads TGTGCCATCAGTGACTCAGGGTCCGGGGAGCTGTTTTTT.

This clone was observed a single time. This chain connects TRBV4-1 to TRBJ2-3, with 8 bases matching TRBD2. CDR1 and CDR2 (germline): MGHRA, YSYEKL. The CDR3 runs to 16 residues. V lost 1 base to trimming and J lost 0 bases; unmatched junction nucleotides: 3. The CDR3 DNA reads as TGCGCCAGCAGCCAAGCGACTAGCGCGAGCACAGATACGCAGTATTTT. It encodes CASSQATSASTDTQYF.

The chain employs TRBV18 and TRBJ2-7; 8 positions agree with TRBD2. The V and J ends lost 4 bases and 2 bases, in that order; junction bases with no gene match: 7. Germline assignment: CDR1 KGHSH and CDR2 LQKENI. The CDR3 covers 15 residues. The CDR3 region is CASSRGREEPYEQYF. The CDR3 bases are TGTGCCAGCTCACGGGGGCGGGAGGAGCCCTACGAGCAGTACTTC.

The V call is TRBV5-1, the J call TRBJ2-2; D is possibly TRBD2 (5 bases). The CDR3 is made up of 17 amino acids. Trimming removed 0 bases from V and 0 bases from J, with 12 bases in between. CDR1 is SGHRS and CDR2 is YFSETQ in the germline V gene. The CDR3 bases are TGCGCCAGCAGCTTGGACGGAGGATACGCGAACACCGGGGAGCTGTTTTTT. The encoded protein is CASSLDGGYANTGELFF.